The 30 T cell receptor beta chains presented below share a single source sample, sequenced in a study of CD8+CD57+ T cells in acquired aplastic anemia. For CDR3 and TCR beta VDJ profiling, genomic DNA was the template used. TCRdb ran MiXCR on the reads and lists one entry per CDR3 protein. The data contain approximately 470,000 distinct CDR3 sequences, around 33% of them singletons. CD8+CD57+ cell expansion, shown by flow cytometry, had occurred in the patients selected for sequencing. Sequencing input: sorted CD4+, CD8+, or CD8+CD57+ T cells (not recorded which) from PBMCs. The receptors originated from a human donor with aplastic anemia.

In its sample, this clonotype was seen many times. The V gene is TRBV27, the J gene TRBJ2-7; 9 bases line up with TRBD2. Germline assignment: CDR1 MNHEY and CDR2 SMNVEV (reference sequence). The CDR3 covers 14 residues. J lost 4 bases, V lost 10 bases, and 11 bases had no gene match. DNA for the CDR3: TGTGCCACCAAACCGGGACTAGCTTGGTACGAGCAGTACTTC. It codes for CATKPGLAWYEQYF.

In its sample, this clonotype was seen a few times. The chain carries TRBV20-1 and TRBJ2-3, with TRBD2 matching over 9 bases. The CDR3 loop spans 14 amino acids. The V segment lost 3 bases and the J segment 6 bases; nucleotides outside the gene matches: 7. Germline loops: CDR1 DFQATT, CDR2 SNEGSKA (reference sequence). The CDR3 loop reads CSARRHSGSDTQYF. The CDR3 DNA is TGCAGTGCTAGGCGGCATAGCGGGAGTGATACGCAGTATTTT.

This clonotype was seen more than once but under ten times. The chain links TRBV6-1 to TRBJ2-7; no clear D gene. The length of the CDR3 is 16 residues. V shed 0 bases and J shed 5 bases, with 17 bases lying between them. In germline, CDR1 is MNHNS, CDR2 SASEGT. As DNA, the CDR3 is TGTGCCAGCAGTGAAGCCATAGCACGGGTCGTCGACGAGCAGTACTTC. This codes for CASSEAIARVVDEQYF.

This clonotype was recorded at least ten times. The CDR3 DNA reads as TGCAGTGCTAGACCGGCGGGACAGCAGTTCTTC. The encoded protein is CSARPAGQQFF. V gene TRBV20-1 combines with J gene TRBJ2-1, with D possibly being TRBD2 (6 bases). The germline gives CDR1 DFQATT, CDR2 SNEGSKA (reference sequence). V lost 2 bases to trimming and J lost 11 bases, with 10 bases between them. The length of the CDR3 is 11 residues.

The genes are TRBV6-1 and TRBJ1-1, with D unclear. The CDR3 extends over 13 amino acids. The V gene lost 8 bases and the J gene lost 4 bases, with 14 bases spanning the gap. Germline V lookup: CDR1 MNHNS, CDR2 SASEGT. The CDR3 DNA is TGTGCCAGCGGGATACAGAGGAGCACTGAAGCTTTCTTT. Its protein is CASGIQRSTEAFF.

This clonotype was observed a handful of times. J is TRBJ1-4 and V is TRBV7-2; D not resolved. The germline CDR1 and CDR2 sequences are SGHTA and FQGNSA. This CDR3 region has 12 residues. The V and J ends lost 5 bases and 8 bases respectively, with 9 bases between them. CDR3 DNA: TGTGCCAGCAGCGTATTAGGCGAAAAACTGTTTTTT. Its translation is CASSVLGEKLFF.

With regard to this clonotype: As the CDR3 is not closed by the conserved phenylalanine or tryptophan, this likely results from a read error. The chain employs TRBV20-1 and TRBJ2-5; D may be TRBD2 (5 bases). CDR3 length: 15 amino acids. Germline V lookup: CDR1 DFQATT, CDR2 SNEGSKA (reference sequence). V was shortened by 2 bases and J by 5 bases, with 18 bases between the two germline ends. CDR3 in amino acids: CSARTGIDPEETQYI. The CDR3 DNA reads TGCAGTGCTAGAACGGGGATAGATCCGGAGGAGACCCAGTACATC.

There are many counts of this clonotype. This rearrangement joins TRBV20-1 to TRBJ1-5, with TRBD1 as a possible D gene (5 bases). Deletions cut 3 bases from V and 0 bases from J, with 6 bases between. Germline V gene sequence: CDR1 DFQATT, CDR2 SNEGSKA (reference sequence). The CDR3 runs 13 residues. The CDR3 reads CSARTVSNQPQHF. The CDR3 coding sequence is TGCAGTGCTAGGACAGTTAGCAATCAGCCCCAGCATTTT.

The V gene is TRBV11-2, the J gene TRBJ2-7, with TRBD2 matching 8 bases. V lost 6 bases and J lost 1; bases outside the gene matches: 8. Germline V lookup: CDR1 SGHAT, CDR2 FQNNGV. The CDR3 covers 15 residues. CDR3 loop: CASRTGLGISYEQYF. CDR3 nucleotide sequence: TGTGCCAGCAGAACGGGACTAGGAATATCCTACGAGCAGTACTTC.

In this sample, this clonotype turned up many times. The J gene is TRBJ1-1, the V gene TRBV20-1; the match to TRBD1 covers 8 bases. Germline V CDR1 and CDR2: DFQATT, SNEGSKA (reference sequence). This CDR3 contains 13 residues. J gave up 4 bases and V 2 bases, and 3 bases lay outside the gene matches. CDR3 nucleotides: TGCAGTGCTAGACTAACAGGGGGCACTGAAGCTTTCTTT. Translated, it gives CSARLTGGTEAFF.

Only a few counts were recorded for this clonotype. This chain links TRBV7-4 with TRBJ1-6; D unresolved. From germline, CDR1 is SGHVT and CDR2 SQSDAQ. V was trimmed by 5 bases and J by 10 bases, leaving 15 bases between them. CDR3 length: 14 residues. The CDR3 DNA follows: TGTGCCAGCAGCCAAGACCCGCGATACTCACCCCTCCACTTT. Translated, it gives CASSQDPRYSPLHF.

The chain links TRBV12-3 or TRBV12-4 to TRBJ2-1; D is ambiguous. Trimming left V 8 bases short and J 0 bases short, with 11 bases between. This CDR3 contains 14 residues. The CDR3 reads CASLRTTSYNEQFF. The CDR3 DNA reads TGTGCCAGCTTGAGAACTACCTCCTACAATGAGCAGTTCTTC.

DNA for the CDR3: TGTGCCAGCAGTTACTTAGACAGGGCTGGCTACACCTTC. Amino acids: CASSYLDRAGYTF. V is TRBV6-5 and J is TRBJ1-2; 7 bases are a match to TRBD1. Germline V lookup: CDR1 MNHEY, CDR2 SVGAGI. The CDR3 sequence is 13 residues long. The V segment lost 1 base and the J segment 7 bases; nucleotides outside the gene matches: 3.

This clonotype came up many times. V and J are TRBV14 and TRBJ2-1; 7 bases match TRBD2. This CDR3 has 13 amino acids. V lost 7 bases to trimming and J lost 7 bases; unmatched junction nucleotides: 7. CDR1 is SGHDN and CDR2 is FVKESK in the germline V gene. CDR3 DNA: TGTGCCAGCAAACGGATAGCGGGTAATGAGCAGTTCTTC. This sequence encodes CASKRIAGNEQFF.

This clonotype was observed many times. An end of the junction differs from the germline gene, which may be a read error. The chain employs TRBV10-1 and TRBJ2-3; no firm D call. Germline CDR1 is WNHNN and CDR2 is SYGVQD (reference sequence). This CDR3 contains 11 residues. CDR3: CASSEADTQYF. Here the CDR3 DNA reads TGTGCCAGCAGCGAGGCGGATACGCAGTATTTT.

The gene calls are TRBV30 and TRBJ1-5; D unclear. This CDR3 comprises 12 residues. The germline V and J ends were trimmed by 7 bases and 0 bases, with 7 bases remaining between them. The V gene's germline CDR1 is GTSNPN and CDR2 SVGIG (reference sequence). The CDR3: CALDVSNQPQHF. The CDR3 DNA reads TGTGCCTTGGATGTTAGCAATCAGCCCCAGCATTTT.

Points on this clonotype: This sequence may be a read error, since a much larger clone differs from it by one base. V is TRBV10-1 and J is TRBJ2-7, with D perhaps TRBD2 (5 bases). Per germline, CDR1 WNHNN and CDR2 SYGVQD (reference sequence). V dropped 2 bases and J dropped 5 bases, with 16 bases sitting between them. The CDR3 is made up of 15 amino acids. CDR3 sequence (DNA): TGCGCCAGCAGTGAGGGACTCCTCCCCCACCACGAGCAGTACTTC. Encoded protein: CASSEGLLPHHEQYF.

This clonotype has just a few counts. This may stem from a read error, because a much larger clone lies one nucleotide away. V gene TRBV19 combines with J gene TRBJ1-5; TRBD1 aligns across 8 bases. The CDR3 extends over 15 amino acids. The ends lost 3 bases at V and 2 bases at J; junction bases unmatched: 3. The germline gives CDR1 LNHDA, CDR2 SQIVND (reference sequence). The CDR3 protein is CASSIDRGGNQPQHF. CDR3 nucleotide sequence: TGTGCCAGTAGTATCGACAGGGGTGGCAATCAGCCCCAGCATTTT.

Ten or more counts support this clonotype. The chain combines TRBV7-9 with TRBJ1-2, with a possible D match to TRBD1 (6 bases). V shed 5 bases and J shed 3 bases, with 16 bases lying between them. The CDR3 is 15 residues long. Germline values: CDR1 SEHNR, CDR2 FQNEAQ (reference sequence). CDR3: CASSPSGGADYGYTF. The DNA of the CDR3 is TGTGCCAGCAGCCCTTCCGGGGGGGCGGACTATGGCTACACCTTC.

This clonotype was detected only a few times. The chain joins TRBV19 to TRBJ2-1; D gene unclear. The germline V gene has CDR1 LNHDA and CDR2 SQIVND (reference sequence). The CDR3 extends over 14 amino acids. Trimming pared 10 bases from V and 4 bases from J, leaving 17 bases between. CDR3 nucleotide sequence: TGTGCCATCAGTCTGGCTAGTCGTTACAATGAGCAGTTCTTC. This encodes CAISLASRYNEQFF.

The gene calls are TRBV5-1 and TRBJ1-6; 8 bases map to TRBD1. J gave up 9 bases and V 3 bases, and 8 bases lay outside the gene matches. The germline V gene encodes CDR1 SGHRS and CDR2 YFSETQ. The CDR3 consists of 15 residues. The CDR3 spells CASSSSGTGLSPLHF. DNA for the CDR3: TGCGCCAGCAGCTCCTCCGGGACAGGACTTTCACCCCTCCACTTT.

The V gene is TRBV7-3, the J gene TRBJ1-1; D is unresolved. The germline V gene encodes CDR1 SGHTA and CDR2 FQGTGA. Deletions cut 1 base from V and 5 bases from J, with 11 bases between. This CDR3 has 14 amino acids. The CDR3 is CASSLNWPATEAFF. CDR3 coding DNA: TGTGCCAGCAGCTTAAATTGGCCCGCTACTGAAGCTTTCTTT. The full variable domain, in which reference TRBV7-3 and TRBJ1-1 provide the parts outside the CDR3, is GAGVSQTPSNKVTEKGKYVELRCDPISGHTALYWYRQSLGQGPEFLIYFQGTGAADDSGLPNDRFFAVRPEGSVSTLKIQRTERGDSAVYLCASSLNWPATEAFFGQGTRLTVV.

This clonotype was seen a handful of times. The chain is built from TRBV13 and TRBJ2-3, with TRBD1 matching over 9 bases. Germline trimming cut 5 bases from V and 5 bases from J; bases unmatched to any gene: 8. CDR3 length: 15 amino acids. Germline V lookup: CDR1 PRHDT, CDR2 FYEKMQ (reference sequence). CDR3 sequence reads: CASSNWDREKDTQYF. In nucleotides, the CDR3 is TGTGCCAGCAGCAATTGGGACAGGGAAAAAGATACGCAGTATTTT.

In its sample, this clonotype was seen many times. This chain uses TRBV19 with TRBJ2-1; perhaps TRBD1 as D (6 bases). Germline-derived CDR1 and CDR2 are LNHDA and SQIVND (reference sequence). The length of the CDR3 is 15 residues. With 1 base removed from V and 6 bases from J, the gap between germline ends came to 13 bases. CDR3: CASSIGQGMANEQFF. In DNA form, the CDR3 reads TGTGCCAGTAGTATAGGTCAGGGGATGGCCAATGAGCAGTTCTTC.

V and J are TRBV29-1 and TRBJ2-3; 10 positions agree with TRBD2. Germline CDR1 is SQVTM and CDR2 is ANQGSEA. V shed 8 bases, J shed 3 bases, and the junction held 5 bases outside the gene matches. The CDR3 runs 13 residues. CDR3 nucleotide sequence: TGCAGCTTGGGACTAGCGATTACAGATACGCAGTATTTT. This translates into CSLGLAITDTQYF.

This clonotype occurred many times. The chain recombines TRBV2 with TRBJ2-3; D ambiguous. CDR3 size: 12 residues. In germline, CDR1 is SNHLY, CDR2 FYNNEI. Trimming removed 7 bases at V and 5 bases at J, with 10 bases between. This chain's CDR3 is CASKSYEDTQYF. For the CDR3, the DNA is TGTGCCAGCAAGAGCTACGAAGATACGCAGTATTTT.

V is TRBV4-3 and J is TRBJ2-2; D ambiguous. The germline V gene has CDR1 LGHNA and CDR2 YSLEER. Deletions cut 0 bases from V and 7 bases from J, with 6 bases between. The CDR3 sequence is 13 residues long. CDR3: CASSQEPVGELFF. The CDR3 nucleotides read TGCGCCAGCAGCCAAGAACCGGTCGGGGAGCTGTTTTTT.

The CDR3 reads CASSSLGGTGDQPQHF. The DNA of the CDR3 is TGTGCCAGCAGCTCGTTGGGGGGGACGGGGGATCAGCCCCAGCATTTT. V gene TRBV7-8 combines with J gene TRBJ1-5, with D maybe TRBD1 (5 bases). V shed 4 bases and J shed 5 bases, with 18 bases lying between them. Germline V gene data show CDR1 as SGHVS and CDR2 as FQNEAQ. The CDR3 is 16 amino acids.

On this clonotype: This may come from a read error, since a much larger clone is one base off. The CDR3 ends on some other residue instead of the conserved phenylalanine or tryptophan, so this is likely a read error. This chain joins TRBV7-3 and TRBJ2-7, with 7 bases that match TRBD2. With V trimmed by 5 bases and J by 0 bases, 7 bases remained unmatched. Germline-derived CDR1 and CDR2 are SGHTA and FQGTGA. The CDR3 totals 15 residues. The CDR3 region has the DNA TGTGCCAGCAGCGCCAGCGGGGCCCTCTCCTACGAGCAGTACCTC. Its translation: CASSASGALSYEQYL.

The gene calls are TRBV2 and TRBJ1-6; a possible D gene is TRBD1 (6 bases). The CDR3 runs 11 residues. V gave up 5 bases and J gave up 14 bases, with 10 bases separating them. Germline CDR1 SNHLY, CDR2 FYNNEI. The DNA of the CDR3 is TGTGCCAGCAGTTCCACAGGGTCCCTCCACTTT. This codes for CASSSTGSLHF.